The source of this T cell receptor beta chain is a study of hypomethylating agent response in myelodysplastic syndrome. The wider study: Mean age was about 78 +/- 6.2 years; diploid cytogenetics predominated. Findings and caveats of the study: Analysis covered a small cohort of just 11 patients.

Survey resolution used two replicates of roughly 200 ng, totaling approximately 400 ng DNA. Original analysis: Around 1.6% of fewer than 200,000 clonotypes matched previously reported viral-epitope-specific VDJdb entries. Repertoires were generated with immunoSEQ multiplex PCR, while TCRdb's copy carries only in-frame clones and drops some. The DNA was the basis for D and trimming; V, J and clone size are from that table. The repertoire holds 2,900 or so clones, with about 85% as singletons. Points on this clone: The antigen is not known.

This receptor was taken from a human donor with myelodysplastic syndrome. The sequencing used bone marrow, collected before or after starting hypomethylating agent treatment for myelodysplastic syndrome (not recorded which).

The CDR3: CASSSSQGRNEKLFF. CDR3 nucleotides: TGTGCCAGCAGCTCGTCTCAGGGGCGTAATGAAAAACTGTTTTTT. The V gene is TRBV7-2, the J gene TRBJ1-4; D perhaps matches TRBD1 (6 bases). The CDR3 length is 15 residues. Trimming left V 4 bases short and J 4 bases short, with 13 bases between. The germline gives CDR1 SGHTA, CDR2 FQGNSA.